The next 29 T cell receptor beta chains were all read from a single sample in a study of read filtering for tumor transcriptome and immune sequencing. From around 440 ng of RNA, a library with molecular barcoded alpha/delta and beta/gamma adaptors was made. TCRdb itself ran the reads through MiXCR, one entry per CDR3 protein. The sample contains 20,000 to 30,000 distinct CDR3 sequences, under 25% of which appear only once. The sequenced sample consisted of a population of CD138-negative cells sorted from bone marrow. The receptors come from a donor aged 40 or over with multiple myeloma.

This clonotype was seen ten or more times. This chain links TRBV6-2 or TRBV6-3 with TRBJ2-7; weak D call: TRBD2 (6 bases). The germline V gene has CDR1 MNHEY and CDR2 SVGEGT. V was cut by 4 bases and J by 0 bases, with 22 bases left in between. The CDR3 spans 18 residues. CDR3: CASSFLESTRQSSYEQYF. In DNA form, the CDR3 reads TGTGCCAGCAGTTTCCTTGAATCGACTAGACAAAGCTCCTACGAGCAGTACTTC.

This clonotype was detected ten times or more. J is TRBJ1-4 and V is TRBV28; 10 nucleotides match TRBD1. The CDR3 sequence is 14 residues long. The V gene end was trimmed by 6 bases and the J gene end by 8 bases; junction bases not matched to a gene: 6. CDR1 is MDHEN, CDR2 SYDVKM, per germline. The CDR3, as DNA: TGTGCCAGCAGATCCGGGACAGGGGAAGAAAAACTGTTTTTT. Translated: CASRSGTGEEKLFF.

This clonotype was seen repeatedly, ten times or more. CDR3 DNA sequence: TGCGCCAGCAGCGCTGGTCCGGGACAGACCTACGAGCAGTACTTC. Translating it yields CASSAGPGQTYEQYF. The chain joins TRBV5-1 to TRBJ2-7; 7 bases line up with TRBD1. From germline, CDR1 is SGHRS and CDR2 YFSETQ. The CDR3 has 15 amino acids. V lost 4 bases and J lost 2; bases outside the gene matches: 9.

In this sample, this clonotype turned up many times. The chain employs TRBV20-1 and TRBJ2-7; a possible D gene is TRBD2 (5 bases). Between the trimmed V and J ends, which lost 3 bases and 6 bases, there was a span of 18 bases. Germline values: CDR1 DFQATT, CDR2 SNEGSKA (reference sequence). The CDR3 is made up of 14 amino acids. Here the CDR3 DNA reads TGCAGTGCTAGGAAAGGTCTCCTAGCACCCGAGCAGTACTTC. Amino acids: CSARKGLLAPEQYF.

Regarding this clonotype: This likely came from a read error, as a far larger clone is one base away. The chain carries TRBV10-3 and TRBJ2-2; TRBD2 aligns across 10 bases. The germline V gene encodes CDR1 ENHRY and CDR2 SYGVKD. V was clipped by 5 bases and J by 7 bases; unmatched bases: 7. The CDR3 covers 15 residues. The CDR3, as DNA: TGTGCCATCAGTTACTGGGGACTAGCGTTCGGGGAGCTGTTTTTT. Translated: CAISYWGLAFGELFF.

This clonotype was detected ten times or more. V is TRBV7-2 and J is TRBJ2-1; 7 nucleotides align to TRBD2. In germline, CDR1 is SGHTA, CDR2 FQGNSA. CDR3 length equals 15 residues. V lost 5 bases and J lost 2; bases outside the gene matches: 6. The CDR3 DNA reads as TGTGCCAGCAGCCCCCAGCGGGGAGCCTACAATGAGCAGTTCTTC. Amino acids: CASSPQRGAYNEQFF.

Details on this clonotype: This sequence may be a read error, since a much larger clone differs from it by one base. The CDR3 nucleotides read TGCGCCAGCAGCTTGGAGAGTTGGGCATACACAGATACGCAGTATTTT. It yields the protein CASSLESWAYTDTQYF. The chain has TRBV5-1 and TRBJ2-3; no firm D call. There are 16 residues in the CDR3. Germline CDR1 and CDR2: SGHRS and YFSETQ. The ends were cut back, 0 bases at V and 2 bases at J, with 13 bases in the middle.

There are many counts of this clonotype. The rearrangement uses TRBV7-9 and TRBJ2-7, with TRBD2 identical over 7 bases. The V and J ends lost 3 bases and 3 bases, in that order; junction bases with no gene match: 5. This CDR3 region has 14 residues. In germline, CDR1 is SEHNR, CDR2 FQNEAQ (reference sequence). CDR3 in DNA: TGTGCCAGCAGCTTCCTTCGCGGGAGCTACGAGCAGTACTTC. Residues: CASSFLRGSYEQYF.

This clonotype was detected ten times or more. J is TRBJ2-4 and V is TRBV7-2; 10 nucleotides match TRBD1. CDR3 size: 14 residues. V trimming: 5 bases; J trimming: 9 bases; junction bases outside the gene matches: 7. The germline CDR1 and CDR2 sequences are SGHTA and FQGNSA. The CDR3 bases are TGTGCCAGCAGCGCCCCTGGACAGGGGGGCATTCAGTACTTC. It codes for CASSAPGQGGIQYF.

This clonotype is categorized as medium-sized. The chain joins TRBV20-1 to TRBJ2-1; 7 bases are shared with TRBD2. The CDR3 length is 16 residues. The J segment lost 7 bases and the V segment lost 6 bases, leaving 18 bases of the junction unmatched. The germline V gene has CDR1 DFQATT and CDR2 SNEGSKA (reference sequence). In DNA form, the CDR3 reads TGCAGTGCCGAGTTCGTTTGGACTAGAGTGTCGAATGAGCAGTTCTTC. This sequence encodes CSAEFVWTRVSNEQFF.

As concerns this clonotype: A read error may produce the germline difference seen at one junction end. The V call is TRBV11-2, the J call TRBJ2-1; D perhaps matches TRBD2 (5 bases). This CDR3 region has 16 residues. The germline gives CDR1 SGHAT, CDR2 FQNNGV. CDR3 amino acids: CASSSQDSLSNNERFF. CDR3 DNA sequence: TGTGCCAGCAGCTCCCAGGACTCCTTATCCAACAATGAGCGGTTCTTC.

Ten or more counts support this clonotype. J is TRBJ2-5 and V is TRBV29-1; 7 nucleotides match TRBD2. The CDR3 is 14 amino acids. Germline CDR1 reads SQVTM; CDR2 reads ANQGSEA. The junction had 13 bases not matched to a gene; V was cut back by 8 bases and J by 4 bases. The CDR3 protein is CSSRLGRELETQYF. CDR3 nucleotide sequence: TGCAGCTCTAGACTAGGGCGGGAGTTAGAGACCCAGTACTTC.

The V and J genes are TRBV5-1 and TRBJ2-5; D is undetermined. The CDR3 sequence is 14 residues long. Germline CDR1 is SGHRS and CDR2 is YFSETQ. Trimming cost V 2 bases and J 4 bases, with 12 bases left between them. In DNA form, the CDR3 reads TGCGCCAGCAGCTTCAGCCCTGACGGAGAGACCCAGTACTTC. Protein: CASSFSPDGETQYF.

This clonotype was counted at least ten times. The chain is built from TRBV7-8 and TRBJ2-7; no reliable D call. V shed 6 bases and J shed 1 base, with 16 bases lying between them. Germline assignment: CDR1 SGHVS and CDR2 FQNEAQ. The length of the CDR3 is 15 residues. The chain's CDR3 is CASRLGPPSSYEQYF. The CDR3 coding sequence is TGTGCCAGCAGGTTGGGCCCTCCATCTTCCTACGAGCAGTACTTC.

This clonotype was seen at least ten times. The chain links TRBV6-6 to TRBJ2-3; no clear D gene. Trimming took 8 bases from V and 1 from J, leaving 13 bases between them. This CDR3 is 14 amino acids long. CDR1 is MNHNY and CDR2 is SVGAGI in the germline V gene (reference sequence). The CDR3, as DNA: TGTGCCAGCTTCGACCTCGACGGCACAGATACGCAGTATTTT. Residues: CASFDLDGTDTQYF.

This clonotype was detected only a few times. This may stem from a read error, because a much larger clone lies one nucleotide away. The chain has TRBV6-5 and TRBJ1-1; a possible D gene is TRBD1 (5 bases). The germline V gene has CDR1 MNHEY and CDR2 SVGAGI. V gave up 0 bases and J gave up 3 bases, with 11 bases separating them. The CDR3 totals 15 residues. For the CDR3, the DNA is TGTGCCAGCAGTTACTCGACGGGGGGGGACACTGAAGCTTTCTTT. Residues: CASSYSTGGDTEAFF.

This clonotype is labeled medium-sized. This chain joins TRBV27 and TRBJ1-1; TRBD1 matches at 9 bases. Looked up from germline, CDR1 is MNHEY and CDR2 is SMNVEV (reference sequence). This CDR3 has 15 amino acids. Trimming took 4 bases from V and 1 from J; bases not matched to a gene: 4. The CDR3 spells CASSSLQGANTEAFF. The CDR3 DNA reads TGTGCCAGCAGTTCCTTACAGGGGGCGAACACTGAAGCTTTCTTT.

This clonotype was seen at least ten times. The chain joins TRBV20-1 to TRBJ2-3, with 11 bases identical to TRBD1. Germline trimming cut 0 bases from V and 2 bases from J; bases unmatched to any gene: 4. CDR1 is DFQATT, CDR2 SNEGSKA, per germline (reference sequence). This CDR3 spans 16 amino acids. In DNA form, the CDR3 reads TGCAGTGCTAGAGATGGGGACAGGGGGTTCACAGATACGCAGTATTTT. It encodes CSARDGDRGFTDTQYF.

This clonotype was recorded at least ten times. This rearrangement joins TRBV5-1 to TRBJ1-1, with a tentative D call TRBD1 (5 bases). Trimming removed 2 bases from V and 1 base from J, with 6 bases in between. The CDR3 covers 13 residues. Germline CDR1 reads SGHRS; CDR2 reads YFSETQ. CDR3 protein: CASSFGQNTEAFF. The DNA for the CDR3 is TGCGCCAGCAGCTTCGGACAGAACACTGAAGCTTTCTTT.

This clonotype appeared many times. The J gene is TRBJ2-1, the V gene TRBV29-1; no clear D. V was pared by 7 bases and J by 0 bases, with 10 bases between. This CDR3 has 13 amino acids. The germline V gene has CDR1 SQVTM and CDR2 ANQGSEA. The CDR3 region has the DNA TGCAGCGGAGCTTCGAGCTCCTACAATGAGCAGTTCTTC. It is translated as CSGASSSYNEQFF.

The sample holds many counts of this clonotype. The chain employs TRBV18 and TRBJ2-3; D remains unclear. Germline loops: CDR1 KGHSH, CDR2 LQKENI. The CDR3 runs 12 residues. V lost 0 bases and J 4 bases, leaving 2 bases between the germline ends. The CDR3 loop reads CASSPPSDTQYF. For the CDR3, the DNA is TGTGCCAGCTCACCACCTTCAGATACGCAGTATTTT.

This clonotype has a handful of counts. The chain links TRBV20-1 to TRBJ2-4, with 11 nucleotides matching TRBD2. Trimming cost V 5 bases and J 2 bases; bases outside gene matches: 8. The germline gives CDR1 DFQATT, CDR2 SNEGSKA (reference sequence). This CDR3 spans 16 amino acids. This chain's CDR3 is CSAVGLAGLTKNIQYF. The CDR3, as DNA: TGCAGTGCTGTTGGACTAGCGGGCCTTACCAAAAACATTCAGTACTTC.

Many counts were recorded for this clonotype. Compared with germline, one end of the junction differs, possibly owing to a read error. The chain joins TRBV6-1 to TRBJ2-3; no clear D gene. Germline CDR1 and CDR2: MNHNS and SASEGT. The CDR3 totals 14 residues. CDR3 bases: TGTGCCAGTAGTGTCTCCACTAGCACAGATACGCAGTATTTT. Its translation: CASSVSTSTDTQYF.

This clonotype was observed at least ten times. CDR3 amino acids: CASRYGTDSNQPQHF. The CDR3 DNA reads TGTGCCAGCAGGTACGGGACGGATAGCAATCAGCCCCAGCATTTT. This sequence joins TRBV28 and TRBJ1-5; weak D call: TRBD1 (5 bases). This CDR3 has 15 residues. Looked up from germline, CDR1 is MDHEN and CDR2 is SYDVKM. V was pared by 6 bases and J by 0 bases, with 12 bases between.

Ten or more counts support this clonotype. The junction and the germline gene differ at one end; a read error may be behind it. J is TRBJ1-1 and V is TRBV29-1; 7 bases map to TRBD1. In germline, CDR1 is SQVTM, CDR2 ANQGSEA. The CDR3 length is 13 residues. DNA of the CDR3: TGCAGCGCCCACTCGACAGGGAACGCTGAAGCTTTCTTT. It encodes CSAHSTGNAEAFF.

This clonotype was observed at least ten times. This chain connects TRBV3-1 to TRBJ2-7, with 7 bases identical to TRBD1. The V gene end was trimmed by 2 bases and the J gene end by 4 bases; junction bases not matched to a gene: 8. The CDR3 consists of 15 residues. Germline CDR1 LGHDT, CDR2 YNNKEL (reference sequence). CDR3 DNA: TGTGCCAGCAGCCAAATGGGACAGACACTTTACGAGCAGTACTTC. This encodes CASSQMGQTLYEQYF.

A word on this clonotype: A read error is possible here, since a much larger clone lies one base away. Here the CDR3 reads CASTTGVDGYTF. DNA for the CDR3: TGTGCCAGCACTACAGGAGTTGATGGCTACACCTTC. The chain couples TRBV28 to TRBJ1-2; a possible D gene is TRBD1 (5 bases). This CDR3 has 12 residues. Looked up from germline, CDR1 is MDHEN and CDR2 is SYDVKM. Trimming left V 7 bases short and J 6 bases short, with 12 bases between.

This clonotype turned up a few times. This chain uses TRBV6-5 with TRBJ2-7, with TRBD1 matching over 8 bases. The CDR3 has 13 amino acids. CDR1 MNHEY and CDR2 SVGAGI come from the germline V gene. Trimming at V came to 5 bases and at J to 4 bases, leaving 4 bases not matched to a gene. The CDR3 protein is CASSPRDRYEQYF. The CDR3 DNA reads TGTGCCAGCAGTCCCCGGGACAGGTACGAGCAGTACTTC.

This clonotype was seen only once. A far larger clone is a single base away, which makes a read error likely. J is TRBJ1-4 and V is TRBV2, with D hard to call. TRBJ2-3 matches the DNA end more closely, so the J call is doubtful. The CDR3 runs 12 residues. Looked up from germline, CDR1 is SNHLY and CDR2 is FYNNEI. The chain's CDR3 is CASSVLADTQYF. The DNA of the CDR3 is TGTGCCAGCAGTGTATTAGCAGATACGCAGTATTTT.